These 29 T cell receptor beta chains were sequenced from one sample in a study of shared clonotypes between healthy human individuals. Here immunoSEQ multiplex PCR was the method, and the copy in TCRdb shows in-frame clones only, minus some. Found here are roughly 2,000,000 clones, around 96% of them singletons; the top ten hold 1.2%. Positive CCR7 selection of CD45RO-negative cells yielded the naive CD8 cells, and terminally differentiated effector memory CD45RA+ cells were excluded. The sample was naive CD8+ T cells sorted from blood. These receptors all stem from a man younger than 30 in good health.

The chain is built from TRBV27 and TRBJ2-7; TRBD1 matches at 8 bases. Germline CDR1 MNHEY, CDR2 SMNVEV (reference sequence). V lost 5 bases and J lost 0; bases outside the gene matches: 6. The CDR3 is 15 amino acids. The CDR3 sequence is CASSPIGQGSYEQYF. Here the CDR3 DNA reads TGTGCCAGCAGTCCCATAGGACAGGGCTCCTACGAGCAGTACTTC.

The chain uses TRBV5-4 and TRBJ2-3; 9 nucleotides agree with TRBD1. The ends lost 3 bases at V and 3 bases at J; junction bases unmatched: 5. The CDR3 runs 15 residues. Germline V gives CDR1 SGHNT, CDR2 YYREEE (reference sequence). The CDR3, as DNA: TGTGCCAGCAGCTCACAGGGGGCGCTGACAGATACGCAGTATTTT. It translates to CASSSQGALTDTQYF.

In this sample, this clone turned up once. The J gene is TRBJ1-3, the V gene TRBV14; unclear D gene. Germline CDR1 is SGHDN and CDR2 is FVKESK. CDR3 size: 15 residues. The V end lost 0 bases, the J end lost 4 bases, and 10 bases lay between the germline ends. CDR3 in DNA: TGTGCCAGCAGCCAAGAGGGAGTTTTCGGAAACACCATATATTTT. Its translation: CASSQEGVFGNTIYF.

The chain couples TRBV29-1 to TRBJ2-7, with D tentatively TRBD2 (5 bases). The CDR3 has 15 residues. Trimming pared 1 base from V and 0 bases from J, leaving 13 bases between. Per germline, CDR1 SQVTM and CDR2 ANQGSEA. The CDR3 spells CSVEGRTGSSYEQYF. The CDR3 nucleotides are TGCAGCGTTGAAGGGAGGACGGGGAGCTCCTACGAGCAGTACTTC.

This chain uses TRBV18 with TRBJ2-2; 8 bases align to TRBD1. The length of the CDR3 is 16 residues. Germline assignment: CDR1 KGHSH and CDR2 LQKENI. Losses at the gene ends were 2 bases for V and 1 base for J; bases not matched to a gene: 3. The CDR3 DNA is TGTGCCAGCTCACCATTAGACAGGGGGAACACCGGGGAGCTGTTTTTT. Encoded protein: CASSPLDRGNTGELFF. Full variable domain (missing parts from reference TRBV18 and TRBJ2-2): NAGVMQNPRHLVRRRGQEARLRCSPMKGHSHVYWYRQLPEEGLKFMVYLQKENIIDESGMPKERFSAEFPKEGPSILRIQQVVRGDSAAYFCASSPLDRGNTGELFFGEGSRLTVL.

The chain carries TRBV6-4 and TRBJ2-7; 11 nucleotides align to TRBD1. Germline values: CDR1 MRHNA, CDR2 SNTAGT. This CDR3 is 12 amino acids long. With 6 bases clipped from V and 6 bases from J, the junction kept 1 base outside the gene matches. The CDR3 nucleotides are TGTGCCAGCAGGGGGACAGGGGGCGAGCAGTACTTC. Translated, it gives CASRGTGGEQYF.

V usage is TRBV5-8 and J usage is TRBJ1-2; D uncertain. Germline V gives CDR1 SGHTS, CDR2 YDEGEE. The CDR3 is 14 residues long. With 6 bases removed from V and 4 bases from J, the gap between germline ends came to 16 bases. The CDR3 nucleotides are TGTGCCAGCATCTTCGGCCTCGAAGGCTATGGCTACACCTTC. Protein: CASIFGLEGYGYTF.

The genes are TRBV5-6 and TRBJ1-6, with D tentatively TRBD1 (6 bases). The CDR3 is 15 amino acids. V was clipped by 4 bases and J by 7 bases, with 15 bases between them. Germline V gene data show CDR1 as SGHDT and CDR2 as YYEEEE. This CDR3 is CASSQTGMGNSPLHF. The CDR3 DNA is TGTGCCAGCAGCCAAACAGGGATGGGGAATTCACCCCTCCACTTT.

The chain has TRBV5-6 and TRBJ2-3; 13 bases line up with TRBD2. Germline loops: CDR1 SGHDT, CDR2 YYEEEE. J gave up 2 bases and V 4 bases, and 10 bases lay outside the gene matches. The CDR3 extends over 18 amino acids. The CDR3 nucleotides are TGTGCCAGCAGCCCCGGACTAGCGGGAGTCTTCCCCACAGATACGCAGTATTTT. Translation gives CASSPGLAGVFPTDTQYF. The variable domain in full, completed from reference TRBV5-6 and TRBJ2-3, reads DAGVTQSPTHLIKTRGQQVTLRCSPKSGHDTVSWYQQALGQGPQFIFQYYEEEERQRGNFPDRFSGHQFPNYSSELNVNALLLGDSALYLCASSPGLAGVFPTDTQYFGPGTRLTVL.

The chain joins TRBV9 to TRBJ2-7, with 8 bases fitting TRBD1. The CDR3 has 16 amino acids. Trimming cost V 4 bases and J 4 bases; bases outside gene matches: 13. Looked up from germline, CDR1 is SGDLS and CDR2 is YYNGEE. CDR3 in amino acids: CASSPGQGLLGYEQYF. Written as DNA, the CDR3 is TGTGCCAGCAGCCCAGGACAGGGTCTTCTGGGATACGAGCAGTACTTC.

This chain uses TRBV4-1 with TRBJ2-3; perhaps TRBD1 as D (5 bases). Germline V gene sequence: CDR1 MGHRA, CDR2 YSYEKL. Trimming removed 1 base from V and 0 bases from J, with 17 bases in between. This CDR3 spans 18 amino acids. The CDR3 DNA sequence: TGCGCCAGCAGCCAAGTAGGGTTAAAGGGGATTAGCACAGATACGCAGTATTTT. Translation gives CASSQVGLKGISTDTQYF.

The chain has TRBV6-1 and TRBJ2-7; D is unresolved. The CDR3 is made up of 16 amino acids. Trimming shortened V by 2 bases and J by 0 bases, and 14 bases separated the two germline ends. The germline gives CDR1 MNHNS, CDR2 SASEGT. CDR3 loop: CASSEWTDHTSYEQYF. CDR3 sequence (DNA): TGTGCCAGCAGTGAATGGACCGACCATACCTCCTACGAGCAGTACTTC.

This sequence joins TRBV9 and TRBJ2-1, with a weak D call TRBD2 (5 bases). CDR1 and CDR2 (germline): SGDLS, YYNGEE. The CDR3 contains 16 residues. Trimming shortened V by 2 bases and J by 0 bases, and 12 bases separated the two germline ends. In nucleotides, the CDR3 is TGTGCCAGCAGCGTCAGACTAAGTTCCTCCTACAATGAGCAGTTCTTC. Translated, it gives CASSVRLSSSYNEQFF.

This chain joins TRBV2 and TRBJ2-1; perhaps TRBD2 as D (6 bases). The CDR3 consists of 16 residues. Trimming left V 6 bases short and J 1 base short, with 16 bases between. CDR1 is SNHLY, CDR2 FYNNEI, per germline. CDR3 coding DNA: TGTGCCAGCAGAGAAAACCGGGACTTATCCTACAATGAGCAGTTCTTC. As protein: CASRENRDLSYNEQFF.

This CDR3 reads CAITEDGHDSGNTIYF. As DNA, the CDR3 is TGTGCCATCACCGAGGACGGTCATGACTCTGGAAACACCATATATTTT. V gene TRBV10-3 combines with J gene TRBJ1-3; D not resolved. Germline values: CDR1 ENHRY, CDR2 SYGVKD. Trimming pared 7 bases from V and 0 bases from J, leaving 16 bases between. CDR3 length: 16 residues.

V gene TRBV2 combines with J gene TRBJ2-6, with 10 bases that match TRBD1. V shed 9 bases, J shed 0 bases, and the junction held 5 bases outside the gene matches. The CDR3 totals 16 residues. CDR1 is SNHLY and CDR2 is FYNNEI in the germline V gene. For the CDR3, the DNA is TGTGCCAGGGGACAGGGGCCCGACTCTGGGGCCAACGTCCTGACTTTC. Its translation is CARGQGPDSGANVLTF.

The rearrangement uses TRBV27 and TRBJ1-1; D is undetermined. Germline CDR1 reads MNHEY; CDR2 reads SMNVEV (reference sequence). This CDR3 region has 12 residues. With 8 bases removed from V and 1 base from J, the gap between germline ends came to 8 bases. The chain's CDR3 is CASRAGNTEAFF. The CDR3, as DNA: TGTGCCAGCCGAGCGGGGAACACTGAAGCTTTCTTT.

For this clone: Additional DNA sequences in this sample encode the identical CDR3. This chain uses TRBV6-5 with TRBJ2-5; tentative D call: TRBD2 (5 bases). The V gene lost 0 bases and the J gene lost 5 bases, with 13 bases spanning the gap. Germline-derived CDR1 and CDR2 are MNHEY and SVGAGI. The CDR3 is 15 amino acids. The DNA of the CDR3 is TGTGCCAGCAGTTACTCCCTCGGTAGGGAGGAGACCCAGTACTTC. Residues: CASSYSLGREETQYF.

The chain employs TRBV7-9 and TRBJ2-1; no reliable D call. The CDR3 sequence is 15 residues long. Germline V CDR1 and CDR2: SEHNR, FQNEAQ (reference sequence). V dropped 1 base and J dropped 12 bases, with 19 bases sitting between them. The CDR3 sequence: CASSLVGGRLTLQFF. The CDR3 DNA sequence: TGTGCCAGCAGCTTAGTAGGTGGAAGGTTGACCTTGCAGTTCTTC.

This chain joins TRBV2 and TRBJ2-7, with 7 bases aligning to TRBD2. CDR3 size: 13 residues. Germline V lookup: CDR1 SNHLY, CDR2 FYNNEI. The V gene end was trimmed by 10 bases and the J gene end by 3 bases; junction bases not matched to a gene: 9. The CDR3 DNA reads as TGTGCCACCTCTTCGGCGGGAGTCTACGAGCAGTACTTC. Protein sequence: CATSSAGVYEQYF.

This chain joins TRBV13 and TRBJ2-1; no firm D call. The CDR3 contains 14 residues. Per the germline V gene, CDR1 is PRHDT and CDR2 is FYEKMQ (reference sequence). Trimming cost V 3 bases and J 6 bases, with 12 bases left between them. The CDR3 DNA reads as TGTGCCAGCAGCTTTTGGTCAGAGTCCAATGAGCAGTTCTTC. Its protein is CASSFWSESNEQFF. The full variable domain, its missing parts supplied by reference TRBV13 and TRBJ2-1, is AAGVIQSPRHLIKEKRETATLKCYPIPRHDTVYWYQQGPGQDPQFLISFYEKMQSDKGSIPDRFSAQQFSDYHSELNMSSLELGDSALYFCASSFWSESNEQFFGPGTRLTVL.

The CDR3 here is CASSFTGTGGVGELFF. CDR3 bases: TGTGCCAGCAGCTTCACCGGGACAGGGGGCGTGGGGGAGCTGTTTTTT. The genes are TRBV7-9 and TRBJ2-2; TRBD1 matches at 12 bases. CDR3 length equals 16 residues. Germline loops: CDR1 SEHNR, CDR2 FQNEAQ (reference sequence). V gave up 3 bases and J gave up 8 bases; unmatched junction bases: 7.

As concerns this clone: Other DNA sequences within the sample encode an identical CDR3. The chain carries TRBV5-1 and TRBJ2-7, with D tentatively TRBD1 (5 bases). The CDR3 totals 14 residues. Looked up from germline, CDR1 is SGHRS and CDR2 is YFSETQ. V was clipped by 3 bases and J by 0 bases, with 10 bases between them. CDR3 in DNA: TGCGCCAGCAGCTCCGGCGACAGCTCCTACGAGCAGTACTTC. It specifies CASSSGDSSYEQYF.

A remark on this clone: Within the sample, other DNA sequences also encode this same CDR3. The chain combines TRBV11-2 with TRBJ2-7; 9 nucleotides match TRBD2. The germline gives CDR1 SGHAT, CDR2 FQNNGV. The CDR3 loop spans 15 amino acids. V shed 1 base, J shed 2 bases, and the junction held 3 bases outside the gene matches. CDR3 region: CASSLAASGAYEQYF. The CDR3 DNA sequence: TGTGCCAGCAGCTTAGCCGCTAGCGGGGCCTACGAGCAGTACTTC.

The rearrangement uses TRBV6-1 and TRBJ2-7, with a tentative D call TRBD1 (6 bases). Trimming removed 5 bases from V and 2 bases from J, with 13 bases in between. This CDR3 spans 14 amino acids. Germline CDR1 MNHNS, CDR2 SASEGT. CDR3 DNA sequence: TGTGCCAGCAGTCGATTTGACAGGACCTACGAGCAGTACTTC. It codes for CASSRFDRTYEQYF.

The table lists this clone with a count of one. The chain links TRBV2 to TRBJ2-1; D is unclear. The CDR3 runs to 13 residues. The ends were cut back, 6 bases at V and 5 bases at J, with 11 bases in the middle. Germline CDR1 SNHLY, CDR2 FYNNEI. The CDR3 sequence: CASRAHANNEQFF. For the CDR3, the DNA is TGTGCCAGCAGGGCACATGCGAACAATGAGCAGTTCTTC.

V gene TRBV28 combines with J gene TRBJ2-7; 7 bases fit TRBD1. The germline V gene has CDR1 MDHEN and CDR2 SYDVKM. Trimming removed 2 bases from V and 3 bases from J; junction bases left unmatched: 4. The CDR3 has 14 residues. The CDR3 DNA is TGTGCCAGCAGTTTAGGCAGGGGGATCTACGAGCAGTACTTC. This sequence encodes CASSLGRGIYEQYF.

V is TRBV19 and J is TRBJ2-7, with D tentatively TRBD2 (5 bases). Germline V CDR1 and CDR2: LNHDA, SQIVND (reference sequence). V lost 3 bases and J lost 3, with 15 bases in between. The CDR3 has 15 residues. The CDR3 bases are TGTGCCAGTAGTATCCCCGGGGAAAGCGGCTACGAGCAGTACTTC. Amino acids: CASSIPGESGYEQYF.

This sequence joins TRBV7-8 and TRBJ1-5; no definite D call. Looked up from germline, CDR1 is SGHVS and CDR2 is FQNEAQ. This CDR3 spans 13 amino acids. V was pared by 1 base and J by 11 bases, with 12 bases between. Here the CDR3 DNA reads TGTGCCAGCAGCTTAGTGGGCATATCGGCCCAGCATTTT. Translation gives CASSLVGISAQHF.